These 8 T cell receptor beta chains were all obtained from the same sample, sequenced in a study of cytomegalovirus exposure and HLA in healthy donors. Libraries were prepared by immunoSEQ multiplex PCR; TCRdb keeps only in-frame clonotypes and omits some of them. The sample lists fewer than 200,000 clones; around 86% were seen once. Sample: PBMCs. These receptor sequences come from a man younger than 35 in good health and CMV-seropositive.

The chain joins TRBV9 to TRBJ2-1; D ambiguous. V lost 4 bases to trimming and J lost 4 bases, with 15 bases between them. Germline V CDR1 and CDR2: SGDLS, YYNGEE. The CDR3 is 15 amino acids. The CDR3 is CASSPSVLSYNEQFF. The CDR3 coding sequence is TGTGCCAGCAGCCCCAGCGTCCTTTCATACAATGAGCAGTTCTTC. The whole variable domain, remainder taken from reference TRBV9 and TRBJ2-1, is DSGVTQTPKHLITATGQRVTLRCSPRSGDLSVYWYQQSLDQGLQFLIQYYNGEERAKGNILERFSAQQFPDLHSELNLSSLELGDSALYFCASSPSVLSYNEQFFGPGTRLTVL.

V is TRBV11-2 and J is TRBJ1-1, with TRBD1 as a possible D gene (6 bases). The germline V and J ends were trimmed by 5 bases and 0 bases, with 10 bases remaining between them. This CDR3 has 14 residues. Germline CDR1 is SGHAT and CDR2 is FQNNGV. CDR3 nucleotides: TGTGCCAGCAGCCTCTGGGGGCTGAACACTGAAGCTTTCTTT. Its translation: CASSLWGLNTEAFF. The entire variable domain, with the rest obtained from reference TRBV11-2 and TRBJ1-1, is as follows: EAGVAQSPRYKIIEKRQSVAFWCNPISGHATLYWYQQILGQGPKLLIQFQNNGVVDDSQLPKDRFSAERLKGVDSTLKIQPAKLEDSAVYLCASSLWGLNTEAFFGQGTRLTVV.

V is TRBV29-1 and J is TRBJ2-7; 10 positions match TRBD1. With V trimmed by 8 bases and J by 3 bases, 10 bases remained unmatched. The CDR3 is made up of 14 amino acids. Germline V CDR1 and CDR2: SQVTM, ANQGSEA. The CDR3 spells CSTSSGTGDYEQYF. In nucleotides, the CDR3 is TGCAGCACCTCCTCCGGGACAGGGGACTACGAGCAGTACTTC.

This rearrangement joins TRBV19 to TRBJ2-1, with 8 bases that match TRBD1. The CDR3 spans 16 residues. The germline gives CDR1 LNHDA, CDR2 SQIVND (reference sequence). V shed 4 bases, J shed 0 bases, and the junction held 5 bases outside the gene matches. CDR3 protein: CASSKWTGSSYNEQFF. In DNA, the CDR3 is TGTGCCAGTAGTAAGTGGACAGGGAGCTCCTACAATGAGCAGTTCTTC.

The chain couples TRBV6-5 to TRBJ1-2; D is uncertain. CDR3 length: 15 residues. Trimming left V 0 bases short and J 2 bases short, with 10 bases between. The germline V gene encodes CDR1 MNHEY and CDR2 SVGAGI. This chain's CDR3 is CASSYSIGGNYGYTF. The CDR3 DNA is TGTGCCAGCAGTTACTCGATTGGCGGAAACTATGGCTACACCTTC.

The rearrangement uses TRBV28 and TRBJ2-7; a possible D gene is TRBD1 (5 bases). The CDR3 loop spans 17 amino acids. The V end lost 10 bases, the J end lost 0 bases, and 25 bases lay between the germline ends. CDR1 is MDHEN and CDR2 is SYDVKM in the germline V gene. The CDR3 loop reads CATQFRAMTVHSYEQYF. The CDR3 DNA reads TGTGCCACCCAATTTAGAGCCATGACAGTTCACTCCTACGAGCAGTACTTC. The full variable domain, with the rest looked up from reference TRBV28 and TRBJ2-7, is DVKVTQSSRYLVKRTGEKVFLECVQDMDHENMFWYRQDPGLGLRLIYFSYDVKMKEKGDIPEGYSVSREKKERFSLILESASTNQTSMYLCATQFRAMTVHSYEQYFGPGTRLTVT.

The chain has TRBV4-1 and TRBJ1-2; D is uncertain. The V gene's germline CDR1 is MGHRA and CDR2 YSYEKL. V dropped 4 bases and J dropped 4 bases, with 13 bases sitting between them. The CDR3 runs 14 residues. The CDR3 loop is CASSLMGDSYGYTF. The CDR3 nucleotides read TGCGCCAGCAGCCTAATGGGAGATTCCTATGGCTACACCTTC.

The rearrangement joins TRBV5-8 to TRBJ2-3; D may be TRBD2 (6 bases). The CDR3 contains 16 residues. Trimming removed 2 bases from V and 3 bases from J, with 16 bases in between. CDR1 and CDR2 from the germline V gene are SGHTS and YDEGEE. CDR3 sequence: CASSFRWGVETDTQYF. The CDR3 DNA reads TGTGCCAGCAGCTTCCGGTGGGGGGTAGAGACAGATACGCAGTATTTT.